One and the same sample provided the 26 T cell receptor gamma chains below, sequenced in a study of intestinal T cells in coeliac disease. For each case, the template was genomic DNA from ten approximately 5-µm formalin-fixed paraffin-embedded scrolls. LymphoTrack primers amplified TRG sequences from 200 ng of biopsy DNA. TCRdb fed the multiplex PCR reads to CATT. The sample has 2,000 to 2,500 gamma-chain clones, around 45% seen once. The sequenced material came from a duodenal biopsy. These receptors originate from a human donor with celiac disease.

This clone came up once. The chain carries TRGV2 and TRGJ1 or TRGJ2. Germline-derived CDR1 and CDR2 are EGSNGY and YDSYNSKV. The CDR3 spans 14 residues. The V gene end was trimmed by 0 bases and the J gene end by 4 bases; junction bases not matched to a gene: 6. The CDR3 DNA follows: TGTGCCACCTGGGACGGGCCGGGATATTATAAGAAACTCTTT. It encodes CATWDGPGYYKKLF.

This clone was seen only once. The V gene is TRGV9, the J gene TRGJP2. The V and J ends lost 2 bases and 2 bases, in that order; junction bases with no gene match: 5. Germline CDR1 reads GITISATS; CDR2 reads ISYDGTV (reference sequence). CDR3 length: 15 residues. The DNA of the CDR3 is TGTGCCTTGTGGGAGGATAAAAGTAGTGATTGGATCAAGACGTTT. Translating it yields CALWEDKSSDWIKTF.

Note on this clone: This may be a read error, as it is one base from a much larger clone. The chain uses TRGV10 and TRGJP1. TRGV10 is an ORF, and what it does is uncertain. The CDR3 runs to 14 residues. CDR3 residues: CAVWDYTTGWFKIF. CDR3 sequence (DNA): TGTGCTGTGTGGGATTATACCACTGGTTGGTTCAAGATATTT.

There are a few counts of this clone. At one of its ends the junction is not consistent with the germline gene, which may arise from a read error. Here the CDR3 reads CATWDGKAYRKLF. Written as DNA, the CDR3 is TGTGCCACCTGGGACGGAAAGGCGTATAGGAAACTCTTT. The chain links TRGV2 to TRGJ1 or TRGJ2. The length of the CDR3 is 13 residues. Germline V gives CDR1 EGSNGY, CDR2 YDSYNSKV.

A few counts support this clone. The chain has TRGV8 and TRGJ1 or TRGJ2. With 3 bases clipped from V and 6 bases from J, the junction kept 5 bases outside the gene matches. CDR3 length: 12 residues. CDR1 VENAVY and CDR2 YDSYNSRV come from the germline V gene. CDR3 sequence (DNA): TGTGCCACCTGGGATGTAATTTATAAGAAACTCTTT. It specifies CATWDVIYKKLF.

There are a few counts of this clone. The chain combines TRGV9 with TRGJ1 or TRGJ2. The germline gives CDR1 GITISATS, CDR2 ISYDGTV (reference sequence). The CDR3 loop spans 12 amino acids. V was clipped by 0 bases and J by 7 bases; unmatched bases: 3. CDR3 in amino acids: CALWEVRYKKLF. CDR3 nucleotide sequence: TGTGCCTTGTGGGAGGTGAGGTATAAGAAACTCTTT.

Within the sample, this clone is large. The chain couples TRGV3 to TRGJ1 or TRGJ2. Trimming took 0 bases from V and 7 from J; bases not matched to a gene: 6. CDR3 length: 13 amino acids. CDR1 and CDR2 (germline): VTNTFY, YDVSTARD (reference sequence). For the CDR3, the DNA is TGTGCCACCTGGGACAGGCCGGGATATAAGAAACTCTTT. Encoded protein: CATWDRPGYKKLF.

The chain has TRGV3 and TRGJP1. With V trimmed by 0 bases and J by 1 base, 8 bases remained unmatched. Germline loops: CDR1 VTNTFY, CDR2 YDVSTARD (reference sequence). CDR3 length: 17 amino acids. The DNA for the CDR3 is TGTGCCACCTGGGACAGGCGGGGGGGTACCACTGGTTGGTTCAAGATATTT. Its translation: CATWDRRGGTTGWFKIF.

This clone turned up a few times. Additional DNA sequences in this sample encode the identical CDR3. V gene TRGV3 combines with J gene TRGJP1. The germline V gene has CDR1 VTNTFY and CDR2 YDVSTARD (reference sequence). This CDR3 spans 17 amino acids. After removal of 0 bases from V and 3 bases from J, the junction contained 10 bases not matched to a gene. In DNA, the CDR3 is TGTGCCACCTGGGACAGGCTCGTTTTGGCCACTGGTTGGTTCAAGATATTT. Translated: CATWDRLVLATGWFKIF.

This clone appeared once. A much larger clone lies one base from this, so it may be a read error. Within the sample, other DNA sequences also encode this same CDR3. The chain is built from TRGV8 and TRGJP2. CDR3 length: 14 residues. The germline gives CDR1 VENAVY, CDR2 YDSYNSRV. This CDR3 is CATWDGIPGWIKTF. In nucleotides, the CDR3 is TGCGCCACCTGGGATGGCATTCCGGGATGGATCAAGACGTTT.

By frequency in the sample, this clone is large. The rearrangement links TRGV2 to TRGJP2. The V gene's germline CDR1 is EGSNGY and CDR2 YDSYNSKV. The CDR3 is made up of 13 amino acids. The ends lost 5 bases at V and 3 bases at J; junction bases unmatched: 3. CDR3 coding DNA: TGTGCCACCTGGGTCCGTAGTGATTGGATCAAGACGTTT. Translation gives CATWVRSDWIKTF.

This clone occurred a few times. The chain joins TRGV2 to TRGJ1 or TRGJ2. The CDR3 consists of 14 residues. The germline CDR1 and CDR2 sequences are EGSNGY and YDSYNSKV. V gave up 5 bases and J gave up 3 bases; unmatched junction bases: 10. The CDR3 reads CATWAPQGYYKKLF. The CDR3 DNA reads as TGTGCCACCTGGGCCCCCCAGGGTTATTATAAGAAACTCTTT.

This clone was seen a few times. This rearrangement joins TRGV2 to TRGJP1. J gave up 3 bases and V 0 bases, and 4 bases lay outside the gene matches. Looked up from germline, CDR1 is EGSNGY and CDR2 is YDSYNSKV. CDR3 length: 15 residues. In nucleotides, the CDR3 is TGTGCCACCTGGGACGGGCCCCCCACTGGTTGGTTCAAGATATTT. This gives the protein CATWDGPPTGWFKIF.

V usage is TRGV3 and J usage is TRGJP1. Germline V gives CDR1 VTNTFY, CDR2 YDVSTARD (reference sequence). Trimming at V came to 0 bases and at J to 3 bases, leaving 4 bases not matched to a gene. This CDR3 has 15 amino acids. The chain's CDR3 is CATWDRRATGWFKIF. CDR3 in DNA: TGTGCCACCTGGGACAGGCGAGCCACTGGTTGGTTCAAGATATTT.

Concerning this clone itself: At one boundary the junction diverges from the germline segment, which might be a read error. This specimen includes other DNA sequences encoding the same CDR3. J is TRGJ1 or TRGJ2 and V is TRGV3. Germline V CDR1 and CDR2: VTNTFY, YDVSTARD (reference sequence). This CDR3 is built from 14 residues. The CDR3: CATWDRPGYYKKLF. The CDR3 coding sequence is TGTGCCACTTGGGACAGGCCGGGTTATTATAAGAAACTCTTT.

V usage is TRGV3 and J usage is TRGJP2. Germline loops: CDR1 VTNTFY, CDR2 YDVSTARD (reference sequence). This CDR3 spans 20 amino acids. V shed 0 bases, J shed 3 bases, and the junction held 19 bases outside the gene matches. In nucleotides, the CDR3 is TGTGCCACCTGGGACAGGCGGGGGTCTAGATATAGTGGTAGTGATTGGATCAAGACGTTT. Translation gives CATWDRRGSRYSGSDWIKTF.

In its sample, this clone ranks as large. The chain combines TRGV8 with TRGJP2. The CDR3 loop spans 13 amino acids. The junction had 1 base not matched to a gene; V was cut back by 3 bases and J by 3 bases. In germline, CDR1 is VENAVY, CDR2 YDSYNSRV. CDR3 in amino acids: CATWDGSDWIKTF. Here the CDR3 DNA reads TGTGCCACCTGGGATGGTAGTGATTGGATCAAGACGTTT.

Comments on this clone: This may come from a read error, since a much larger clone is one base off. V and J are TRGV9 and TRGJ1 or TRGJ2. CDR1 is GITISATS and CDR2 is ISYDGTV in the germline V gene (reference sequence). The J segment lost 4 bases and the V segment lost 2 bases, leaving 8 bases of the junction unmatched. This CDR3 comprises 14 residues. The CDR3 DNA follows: TGTGCCTTGTGGGAGGCGAGATACTATTATAAGAAACTCTTT. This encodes CALWEARYYYKKLF.

CDR3 coding DNA: TGTGCCACCTGGCTTGAGGACACTGGTTGGTTCAAGGTATTT. It is translated as CATWLEDTGWFKVF. The chain couples TRGV8 to TRGJP1. The tail of the sequence fits TRGJP better, so the J call may be wrong. Germline CDR1 VENAVY, CDR2 YDSYNSRV. The CDR3 is made up of 14 amino acids.

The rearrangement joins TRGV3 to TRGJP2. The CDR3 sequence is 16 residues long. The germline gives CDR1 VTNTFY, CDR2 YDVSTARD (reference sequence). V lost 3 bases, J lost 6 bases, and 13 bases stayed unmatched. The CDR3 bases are TGTGCCACCTGGGACTTCGTGGGGGTAGGTGATTGGATCAAGACGTTT. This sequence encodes CATWDFVGVGDWIKTF.

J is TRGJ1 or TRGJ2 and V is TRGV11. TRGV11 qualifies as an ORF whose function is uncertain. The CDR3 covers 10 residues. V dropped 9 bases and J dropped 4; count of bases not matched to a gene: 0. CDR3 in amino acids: CACWYYKKLF. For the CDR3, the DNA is TGTGCCTGCTGGTATTATAAGAAACTCTTT.

The CDR3 sequence is CALWDFLHCRYKKLF. The CDR3 DNA sequence: TGTGCCTTGTGGGACTTCCTCCATTGTCGTTATAAGAAACTCTTT. This rearrangement joins TRGV9 to TRGJ1 or TRGJ2. Trimming cost V 4 bases and J 6 bases; bases outside gene matches: 15. Germline V gives CDR1 GITISATS, CDR2 ISYDGTV (reference sequence). There are 15 residues in the CDR3.

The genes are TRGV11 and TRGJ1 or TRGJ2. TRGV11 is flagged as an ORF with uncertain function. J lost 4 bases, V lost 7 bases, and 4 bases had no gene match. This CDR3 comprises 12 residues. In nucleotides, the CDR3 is TGTGCCTGCTGGATACTATATTATAAGAAACTCTTT. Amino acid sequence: CACWILYYKKLF.

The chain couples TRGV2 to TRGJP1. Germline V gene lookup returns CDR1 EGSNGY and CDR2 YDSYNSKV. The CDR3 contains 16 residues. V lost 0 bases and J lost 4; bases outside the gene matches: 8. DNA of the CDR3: TGTGCCACCTGGGACGGGCGGGGGGACACTGGTTGGTTCAAGATATTT. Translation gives CATWDGRGDTGWFKIF.

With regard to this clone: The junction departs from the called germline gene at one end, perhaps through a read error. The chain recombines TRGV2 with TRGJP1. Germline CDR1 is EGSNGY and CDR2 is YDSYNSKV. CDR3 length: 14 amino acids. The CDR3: CAAWDGPSGWFKIF. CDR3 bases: TGTGCCGCCTGGGACGGCCCGTCCGGTTGGTTCAAGATATTT.

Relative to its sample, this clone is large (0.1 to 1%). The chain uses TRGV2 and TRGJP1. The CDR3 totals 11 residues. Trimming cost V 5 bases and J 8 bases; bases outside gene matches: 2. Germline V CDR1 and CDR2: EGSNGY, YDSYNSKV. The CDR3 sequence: CATWVGWFKIF. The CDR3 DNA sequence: TGTGCCACCTGGGTCGGTTGGTTCAAGATATTT.